This TCR beta chain was found in a study of T cell clonality in common variable immunodeficiency. Sequencing was performed with immunoSEQ multiplex PCR; in TCRdb, only in-frame clones are kept and a portion is missing. The profile covers tens of thousands of clones, none occurring a single time. With regard to this clone: Its specificity is not known. The read comes to an end 3 residues before the CDR3 does, leaving the germline J gene to fill in the end.

The CDR3 has 12 amino acids. Germline V gene lookup returns CDR1 SGHRS and CDR2 YFSETQ. V shed 10 bases and J 5 bases; nucleotides not matched to a gene: 4. Overall study findings and caveats: Common variable immunodeficiency TCR beta sequences reportedly had fewer deletions and N-nucleotide insertions. CVID subjects had higher TCRbeta clonality than healthy controls, most marked in about a third.

Specimen: peripheral blood mononuclear cells. The chain employs TRBV5-1 and TRBJ2-5; 11 bases line up with TRBD2. The TCR sequence derives from a person aged 18 to 70 in good health. The CDR3: CAARTSGETQYF. Incomplete CDR3 DNA: TGCGCCGCCCGGACTAGCGGGGAGACC.